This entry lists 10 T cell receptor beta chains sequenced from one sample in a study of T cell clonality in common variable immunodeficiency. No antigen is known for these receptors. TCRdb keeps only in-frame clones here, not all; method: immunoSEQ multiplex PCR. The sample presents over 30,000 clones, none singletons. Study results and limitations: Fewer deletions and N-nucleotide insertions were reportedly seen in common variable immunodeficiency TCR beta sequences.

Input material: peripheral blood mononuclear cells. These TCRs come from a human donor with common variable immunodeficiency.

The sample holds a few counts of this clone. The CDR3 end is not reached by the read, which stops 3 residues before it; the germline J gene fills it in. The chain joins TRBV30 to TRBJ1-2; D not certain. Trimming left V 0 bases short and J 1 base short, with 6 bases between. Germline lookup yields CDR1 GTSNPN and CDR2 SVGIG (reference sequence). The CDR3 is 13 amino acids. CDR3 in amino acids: CAWSVAVNYGYTF. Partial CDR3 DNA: TGTGCCTGGAGTGTAGCGGTTAACTATGGC.

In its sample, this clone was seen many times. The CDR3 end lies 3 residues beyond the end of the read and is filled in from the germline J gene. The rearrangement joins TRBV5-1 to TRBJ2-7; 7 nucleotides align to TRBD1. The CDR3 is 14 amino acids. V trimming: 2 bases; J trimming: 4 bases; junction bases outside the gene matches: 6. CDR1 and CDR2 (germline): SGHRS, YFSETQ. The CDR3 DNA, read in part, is TGCGCCAGCAGCTTTATAACAGGGGTTTACGAG. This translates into CASSFITGVYE. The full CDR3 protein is CASSFITGVYEQYF.

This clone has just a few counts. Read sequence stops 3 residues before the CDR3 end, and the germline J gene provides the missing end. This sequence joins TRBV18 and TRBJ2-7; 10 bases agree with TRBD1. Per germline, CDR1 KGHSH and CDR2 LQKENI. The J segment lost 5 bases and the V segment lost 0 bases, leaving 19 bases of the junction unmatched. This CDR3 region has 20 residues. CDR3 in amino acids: CASSPPDRGVGGLRDHEQYF. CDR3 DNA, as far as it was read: TGTGCCAGCTCACCACCGGACAGGGGGGTGGGTGGACTAAGGGACCACGAG. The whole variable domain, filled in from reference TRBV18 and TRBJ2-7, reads NAGVMQNPRHLVRRRGQEARLRCSPMKGHSHVYWYRQLPEEGLKFMVYLQKENIIDESGMPKERFSAEFPKEGPSILRIQQVVRGDSAAYFCASSPPDRGVGGLRDHEQYFGPGTRLTVT.

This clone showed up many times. The part of the CDR3 DNA that was read is TGCGCCAGCAGCTATAGCGTAACCGGGACTAGTCGATCCTACAATGAG. It yields the protein CASSYSVTGTSRSYNE. In full, the CDR3 reads CASSYSVTGTSRSYNEQFF. The V and J genes are TRBV5-1 and TRBJ2-1; 8 bases line up with TRBD2. The read falls 3 residues short of the CDR3 end, and the missing part is taken from the germline J gene. The CDR3 length is 19 residues. V shed 3 bases, J shed 1 base, and the junction held 15 bases outside the gene matches. Germline assignment: CDR1 SGHRS and CDR2 YFSETQ.

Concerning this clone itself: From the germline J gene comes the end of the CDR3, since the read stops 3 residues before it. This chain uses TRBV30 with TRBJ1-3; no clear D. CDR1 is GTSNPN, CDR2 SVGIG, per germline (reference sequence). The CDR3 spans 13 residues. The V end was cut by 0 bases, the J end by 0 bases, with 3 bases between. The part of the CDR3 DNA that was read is TGTGCCTGGAGTGTACACTCTGGAAACACC. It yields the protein CAWSVHSGNT. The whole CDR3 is CAWSVHSGNTIYF.

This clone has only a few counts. The CDR3 here is CAWSVTPQSAFF. Partial CDR3 DNA: TGTGCCTGGAGTGTAACCCCTCAGTCA. The chain joins TRBV30 to TRBJ1-1; D gene uncertain. The CDR3 end lies 3 residues beyond the end of the read and is filled in from the germline J gene. This CDR3 is 12 amino acids long. Germline CDR1 and CDR2: GTSNPN and SVGIG (reference sequence). The full variable domain, its missing parts supplied by reference TRBV30 and TRBJ1-1, is SQTIHQWPATLVQPVGSPLSLECTVEGTSNPNLYWYRQAAGRGLQLLFYSVGIGQISSEVPQNLSASRPQDRQFILSSKKLLLSDSGFYLCAWSVTPQSAFFGQGTRLTVV.

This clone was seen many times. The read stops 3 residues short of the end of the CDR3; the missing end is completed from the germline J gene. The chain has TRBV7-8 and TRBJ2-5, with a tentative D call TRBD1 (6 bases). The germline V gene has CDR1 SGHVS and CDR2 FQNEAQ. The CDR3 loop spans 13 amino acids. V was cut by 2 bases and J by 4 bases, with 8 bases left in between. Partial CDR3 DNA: TGTGCCAGCAGCTTAACCAGGGGAGAGACC. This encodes CASSLTRGET. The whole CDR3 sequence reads CASSLTRGETQYF.

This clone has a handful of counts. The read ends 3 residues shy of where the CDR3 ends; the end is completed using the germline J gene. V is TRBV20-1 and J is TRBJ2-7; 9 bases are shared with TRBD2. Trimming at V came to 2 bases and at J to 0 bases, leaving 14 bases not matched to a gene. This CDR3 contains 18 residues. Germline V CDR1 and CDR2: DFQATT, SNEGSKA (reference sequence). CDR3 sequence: CSARSGTSSDLSSYEQYF. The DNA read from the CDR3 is TGCAGTGCTAGATCTGGGACTAGCTCCGATCTAAGCTCCTACGAG.

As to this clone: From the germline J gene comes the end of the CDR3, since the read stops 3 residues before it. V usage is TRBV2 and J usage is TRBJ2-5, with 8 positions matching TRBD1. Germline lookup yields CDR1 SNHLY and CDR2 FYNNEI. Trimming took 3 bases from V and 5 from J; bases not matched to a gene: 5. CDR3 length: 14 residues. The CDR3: CASSDQGAGETQYF. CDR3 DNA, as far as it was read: TGTGCCAGCAGTGATCAGGGGGCGGGTGAGACC.

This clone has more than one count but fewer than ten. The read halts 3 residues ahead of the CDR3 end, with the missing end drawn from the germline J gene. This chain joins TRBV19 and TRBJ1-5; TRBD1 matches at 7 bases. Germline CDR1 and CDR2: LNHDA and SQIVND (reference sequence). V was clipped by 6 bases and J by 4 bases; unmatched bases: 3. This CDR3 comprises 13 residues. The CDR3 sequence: CASRETGNQPQHF. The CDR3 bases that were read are TGTGCCAGTAGGGAGACAGGGAATCAGCCC.